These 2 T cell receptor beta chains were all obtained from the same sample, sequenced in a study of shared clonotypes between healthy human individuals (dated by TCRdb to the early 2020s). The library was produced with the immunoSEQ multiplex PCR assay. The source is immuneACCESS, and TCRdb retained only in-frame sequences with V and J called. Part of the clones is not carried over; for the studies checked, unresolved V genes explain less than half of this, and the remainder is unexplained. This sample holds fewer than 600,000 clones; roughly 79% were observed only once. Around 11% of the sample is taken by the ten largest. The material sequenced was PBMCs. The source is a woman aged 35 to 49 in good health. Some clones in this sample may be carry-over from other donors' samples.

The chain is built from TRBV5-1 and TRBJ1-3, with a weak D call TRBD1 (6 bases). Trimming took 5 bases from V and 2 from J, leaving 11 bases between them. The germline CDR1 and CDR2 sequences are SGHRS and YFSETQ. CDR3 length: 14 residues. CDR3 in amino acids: CASSTTGTGNTIYF. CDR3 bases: TGCGCCAGCAGTACTACAGGGACTGGAAACACCATATATTTT.

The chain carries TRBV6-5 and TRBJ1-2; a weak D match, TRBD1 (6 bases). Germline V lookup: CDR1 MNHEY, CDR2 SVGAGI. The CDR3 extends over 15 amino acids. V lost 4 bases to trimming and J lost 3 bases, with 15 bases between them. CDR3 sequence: CASSLEGGIHYGYTF. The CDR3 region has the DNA TGTGCCAGCAGTTTAGAGGGGGGCATTCACTATGGCTACACCTTC.